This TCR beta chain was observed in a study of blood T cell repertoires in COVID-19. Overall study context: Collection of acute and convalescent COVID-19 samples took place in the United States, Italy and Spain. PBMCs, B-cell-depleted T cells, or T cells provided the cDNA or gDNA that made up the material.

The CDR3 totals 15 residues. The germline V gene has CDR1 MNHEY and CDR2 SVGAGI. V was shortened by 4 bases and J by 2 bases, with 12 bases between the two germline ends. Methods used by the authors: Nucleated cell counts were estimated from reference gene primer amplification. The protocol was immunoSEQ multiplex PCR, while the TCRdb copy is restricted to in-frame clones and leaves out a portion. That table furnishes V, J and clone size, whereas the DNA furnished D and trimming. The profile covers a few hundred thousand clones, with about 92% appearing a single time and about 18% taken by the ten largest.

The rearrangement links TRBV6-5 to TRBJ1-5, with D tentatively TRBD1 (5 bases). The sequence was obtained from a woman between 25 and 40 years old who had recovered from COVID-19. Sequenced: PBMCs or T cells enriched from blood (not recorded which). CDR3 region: CASSSGTRGNQPQHF. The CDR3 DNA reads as TGTGCCAGCAGTTCCGGGACTCGGGGCAATCAGCCCCAGCATTTT.